This T cell receptor beta chain was profiled in a study of ipilimumab plus nivolumab after autologous stem cell transplantation. Assay: immunoSEQ multiplex PCR; the TCRdb copy retains only in-frame clones and omits some. The sample yields about 12,000 clones, roughly 72% seen once. Germline assignment: CDR1 MGHRA and CDR2 YSYEKL. Losses at the gene ends were 1 base for V and 8 bases for J; bases not matched to a gene: 15. There are 18 residues in the CDR3. The V gene is TRBV4-1, the J gene TRBJ2-3; TRBD2 matches 10 bases. This receptor was obtained from a male donor with diffuse large B-cell lymphoma. The sample here was PBMCs, taken in a trial of ipilimumab plus nivolumab as post-transplant consolidation. As DNA, the CDR3 is TGCGCCAGCAGCCAAGTACTTCCCGGATCTAGCGGGAGCGGTACGCAGTATTTT. Protein: CASSQVLPGSSGSGTQYF.